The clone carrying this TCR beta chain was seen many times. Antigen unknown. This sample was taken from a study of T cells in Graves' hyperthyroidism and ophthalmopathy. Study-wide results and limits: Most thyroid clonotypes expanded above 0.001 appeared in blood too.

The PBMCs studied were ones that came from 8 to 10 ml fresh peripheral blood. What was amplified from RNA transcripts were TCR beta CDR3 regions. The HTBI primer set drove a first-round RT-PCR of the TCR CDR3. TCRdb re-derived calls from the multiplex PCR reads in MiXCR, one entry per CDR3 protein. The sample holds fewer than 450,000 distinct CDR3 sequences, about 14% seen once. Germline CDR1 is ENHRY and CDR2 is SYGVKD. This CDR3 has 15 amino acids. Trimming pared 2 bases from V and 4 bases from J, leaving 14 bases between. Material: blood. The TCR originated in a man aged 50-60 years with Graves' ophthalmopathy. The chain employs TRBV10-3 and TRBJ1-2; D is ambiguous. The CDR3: CAISEGPRYGYGYTF. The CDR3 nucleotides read TGTGCCATCAGTGAGGGGCCGCGTTATGGCTATGGCTACACCTTC.